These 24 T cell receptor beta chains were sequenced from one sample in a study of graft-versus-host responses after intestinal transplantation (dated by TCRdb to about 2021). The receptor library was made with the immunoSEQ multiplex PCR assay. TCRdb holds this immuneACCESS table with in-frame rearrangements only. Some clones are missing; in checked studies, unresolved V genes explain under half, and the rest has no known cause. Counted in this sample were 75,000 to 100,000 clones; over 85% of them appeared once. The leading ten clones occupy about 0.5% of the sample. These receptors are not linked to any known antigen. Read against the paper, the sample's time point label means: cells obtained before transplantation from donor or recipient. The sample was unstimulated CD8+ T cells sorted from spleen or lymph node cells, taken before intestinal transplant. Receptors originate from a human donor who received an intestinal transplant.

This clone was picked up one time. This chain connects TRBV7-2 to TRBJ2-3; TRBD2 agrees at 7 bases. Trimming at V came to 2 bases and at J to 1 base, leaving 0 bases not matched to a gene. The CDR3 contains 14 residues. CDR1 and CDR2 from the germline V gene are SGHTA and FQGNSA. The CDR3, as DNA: TGTGCCAGCAGCTTACTAGCGGGCACAGATACGCAGTATTTT. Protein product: CASSLLAGTDTQYF.

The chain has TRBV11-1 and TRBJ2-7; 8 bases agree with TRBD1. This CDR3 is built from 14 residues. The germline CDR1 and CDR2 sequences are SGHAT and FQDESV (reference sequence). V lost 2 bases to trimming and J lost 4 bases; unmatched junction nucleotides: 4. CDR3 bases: TGTGCCAGCAGCTTACACGGGACAGGTTACGAGCAGTACTTC. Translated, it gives CASSLHGTGYEQYF.

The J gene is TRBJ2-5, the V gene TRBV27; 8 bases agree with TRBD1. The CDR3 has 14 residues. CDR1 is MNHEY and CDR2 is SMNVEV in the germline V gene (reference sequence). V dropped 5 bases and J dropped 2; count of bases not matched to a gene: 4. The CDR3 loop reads CASSPRDRQETQYF. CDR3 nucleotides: TGTGCCAGCAGTCCCCGGGACAGGCAAGAGACCCAGTACTTC.

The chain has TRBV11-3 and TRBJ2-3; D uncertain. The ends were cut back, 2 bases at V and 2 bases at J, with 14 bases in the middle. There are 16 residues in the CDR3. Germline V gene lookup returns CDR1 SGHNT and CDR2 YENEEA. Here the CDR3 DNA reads TGTGCCAGCAGCTTACTGGCGGAGCGATCCACAGATACGCAGTATTTT. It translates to CASSLLAERSTDTQYF.

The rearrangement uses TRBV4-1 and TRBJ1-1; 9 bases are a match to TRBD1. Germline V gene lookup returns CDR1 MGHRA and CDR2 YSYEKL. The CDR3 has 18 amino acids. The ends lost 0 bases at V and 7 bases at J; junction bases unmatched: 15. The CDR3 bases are TGCGCCAGCAGCCAAGAGTTGGGGTCGGGGACAGGGTACAGTGAAGCTTTCTTT. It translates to CASSQELGSGTGYSEAFF.

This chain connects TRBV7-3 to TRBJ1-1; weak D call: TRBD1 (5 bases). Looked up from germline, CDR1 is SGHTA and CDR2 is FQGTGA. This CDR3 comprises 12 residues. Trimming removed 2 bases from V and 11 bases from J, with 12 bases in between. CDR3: CASSLGAGRAFF. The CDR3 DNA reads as TGTGCCAGCAGCTTAGGGGCAGGGAGGGCTTTCTTT.

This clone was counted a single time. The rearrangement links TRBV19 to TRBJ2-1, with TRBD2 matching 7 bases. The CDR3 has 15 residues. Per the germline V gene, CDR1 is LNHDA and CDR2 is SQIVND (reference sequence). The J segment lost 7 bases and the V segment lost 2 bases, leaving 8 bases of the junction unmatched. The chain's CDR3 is CASSITAGTINEQFF. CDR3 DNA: TGTGCCAGTAGTATAACAGCGGGGACGATAAATGAGCAGTTCTTC.

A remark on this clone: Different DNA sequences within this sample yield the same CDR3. DNA of the CDR3: TGTGCCAGCAGCGTAGGTGGGGGGGCAAGCACAGATACGCAGTATTTT. As protein: CASSVGGGASTDTQYF. The chain has TRBV9 and TRBJ2-3, with D possibly matching TRBD2 (7 bases). The V end lost 0 bases, the J end lost 0 bases, and 11 bases lay between the germline ends. This CDR3 is 16 amino acids long. From germline, CDR1 is SGDLS and CDR2 YYNGEE.

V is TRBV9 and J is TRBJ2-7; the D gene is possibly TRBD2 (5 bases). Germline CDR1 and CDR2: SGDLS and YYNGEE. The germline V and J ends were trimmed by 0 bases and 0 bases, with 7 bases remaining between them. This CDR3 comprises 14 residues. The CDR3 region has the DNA TGTGCCAGCAGCGTAGTCGGGGACTCCTACGAGCAGTACTTC. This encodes CASSVVGDSYEQYF.

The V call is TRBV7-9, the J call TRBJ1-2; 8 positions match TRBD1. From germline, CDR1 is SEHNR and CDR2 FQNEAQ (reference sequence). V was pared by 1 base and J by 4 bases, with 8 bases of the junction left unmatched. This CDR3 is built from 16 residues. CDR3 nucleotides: TGTGCCAGCAGCTTAGGAGGCAGGGGGCAAGGCTATGGCTACACCTTC. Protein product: CASSLGGRGQGYGYTF.

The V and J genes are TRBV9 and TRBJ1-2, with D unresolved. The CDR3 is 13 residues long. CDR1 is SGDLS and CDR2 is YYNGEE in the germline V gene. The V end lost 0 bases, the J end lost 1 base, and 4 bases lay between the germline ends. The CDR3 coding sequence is TGTGCCAGCAGCGTAGACGGTAACTATGGCTACACCTTC. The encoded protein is CASSVDGNYGYTF.

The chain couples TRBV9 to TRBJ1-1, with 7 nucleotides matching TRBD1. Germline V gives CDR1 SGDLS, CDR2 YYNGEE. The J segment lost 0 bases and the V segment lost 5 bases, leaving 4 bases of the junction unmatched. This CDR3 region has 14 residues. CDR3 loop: CASSGDSLNTEAFF. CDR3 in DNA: TGTGCCAGCAGTGGGGACAGCCTGAACACTGAAGCTTTCTTT. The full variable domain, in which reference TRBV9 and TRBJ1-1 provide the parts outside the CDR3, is DSGVTQTPKHLITATGQRVTLRCSPRSGDLSVYWYQQSLDQGLQFLIQYYNGEERAKGNILERFSAQQFPDLHSELNLSSLELGDSALYFCASSGDSLNTEAFFGQGTRLTVV.

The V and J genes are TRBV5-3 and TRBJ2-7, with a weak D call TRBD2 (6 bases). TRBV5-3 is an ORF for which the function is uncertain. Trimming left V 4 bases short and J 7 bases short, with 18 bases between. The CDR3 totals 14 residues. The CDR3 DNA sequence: TGTGCCAGAAGCGCCGTCCAGGCGGGGAAGGAGCAGTACTTC. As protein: CARSAVQAGKEQYF.

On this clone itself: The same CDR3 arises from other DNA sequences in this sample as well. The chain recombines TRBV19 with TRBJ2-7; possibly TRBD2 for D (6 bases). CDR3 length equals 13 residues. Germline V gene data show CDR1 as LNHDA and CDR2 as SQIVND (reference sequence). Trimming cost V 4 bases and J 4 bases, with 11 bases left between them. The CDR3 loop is CASSTGTSYEQYF. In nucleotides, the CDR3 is TGTGCCAGTAGTACAGGGACTTCTTACGAGCAGTACTTC. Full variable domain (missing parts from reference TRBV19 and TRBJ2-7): DGGITQSPKYLFRKEGQNVTLSCEQNLNHDAMYWYRQDPGQGLRLIYYSQIVNDFQKGDIAEGYSVSREKKESFPLTVTSAQKNPTAFYLCASSTGTSYEQYFGPGTRLTVT.

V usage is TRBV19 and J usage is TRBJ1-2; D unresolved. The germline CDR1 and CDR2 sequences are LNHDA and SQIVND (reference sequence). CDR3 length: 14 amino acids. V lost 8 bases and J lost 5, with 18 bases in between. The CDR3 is CASFGGPVGYGYTF. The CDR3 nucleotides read TGTGCCAGTTTCGGCGGCCCCGTGGGTTATGGCTACACCTTC. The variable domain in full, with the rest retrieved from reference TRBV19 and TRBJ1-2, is DGGITQSPKYLFRKEGQNVTLSCEQNLNHDAMYWYRQDPGQGLRLIYYSQIVNDFQKGDIAEGYSVSREKKESFPLTVTSAQKNPTAFYLCASFGGPVGYGYTFGSGTRLTVV.

The CDR3 region has the DNA TGCGCCAGCAGTCATTACCGACAGGAGGCCAAGCGGACCAACACCGGGGAGCTGTTTTTT. Translation gives CASSHYRQEAKRTNTGELFF. V and J are TRBV23-1 and TRBJ2-2, with D possibly matching TRBD1 (6 bases). TRBV23-1 is designated an ORF whose function remains uncertain. The CDR3 is 20 amino acids. The V and J ends lost 3 bases and 2 bases respectively, with 25 bases between them.

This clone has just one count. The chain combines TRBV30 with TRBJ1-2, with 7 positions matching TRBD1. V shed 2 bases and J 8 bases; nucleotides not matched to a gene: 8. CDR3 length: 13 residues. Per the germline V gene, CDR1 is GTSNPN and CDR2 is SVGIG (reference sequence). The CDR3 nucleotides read TGTGCCTGGAGTTTCACAGGGGCGGGCGGCTACACCTTC. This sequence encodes CAWSFTGAGGYTF. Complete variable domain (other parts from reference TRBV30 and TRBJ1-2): SQTIHQWPATLVQPVGSPLSLECTVEGTSNPNLYWYRQAAGRGLQLLFYSVGIGQISSEVPQNLSASRPQDRQFILSSKKLLLSDSGFYLCAWSFTGAGGYTFGSGTRLTVV.

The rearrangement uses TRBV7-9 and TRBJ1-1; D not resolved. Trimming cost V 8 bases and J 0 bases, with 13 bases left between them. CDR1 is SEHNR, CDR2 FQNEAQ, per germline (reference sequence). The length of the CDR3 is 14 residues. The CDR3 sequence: CASYNQALNTEAFF. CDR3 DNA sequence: TGTGCCAGCTATAATCAGGCATTGAACACTGAAGCTTTCTTT.

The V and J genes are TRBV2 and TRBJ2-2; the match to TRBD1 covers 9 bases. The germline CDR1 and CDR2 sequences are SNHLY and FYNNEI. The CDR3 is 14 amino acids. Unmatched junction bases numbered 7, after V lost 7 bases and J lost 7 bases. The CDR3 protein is CASTWTGDVGELFF. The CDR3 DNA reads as TGTGCCAGCACCTGGACAGGGGATGTCGGGGAGCTGTTTTTT.

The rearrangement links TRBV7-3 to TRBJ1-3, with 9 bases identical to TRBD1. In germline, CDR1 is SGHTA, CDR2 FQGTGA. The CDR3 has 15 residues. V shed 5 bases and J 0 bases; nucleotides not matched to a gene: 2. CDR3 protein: CASSETGGSGNTIYF. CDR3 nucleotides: TGTGCCAGCAGCGAGACAGGGGGCTCTGGAAACACCATATATTTT.

The CDR3 DNA sequence: TGTGCCAGTAGCCCCGAAAACAGCGGGGGGGAGCAGTACTTC. Protein: CASSPENSGGEQYF. This sequence joins TRBV19 and TRBJ2-7; 9 bases fit TRBD2. V was clipped by 6 bases and J by 7 bases; unmatched bases: 10. Germline lookup yields CDR1 LNHDA and CDR2 SQIVND (reference sequence). This CDR3 has 14 amino acids.

The CDR3 loop reads CASSLSSGIYEQYF. CDR3 nucleotide sequence: TGCGCCAGCAGCTTGTCTAGCGGGATCTACGAGCAGTACTTC. This chain uses TRBV5-1 with TRBJ2-7; the match to TRBD2 covers 9 bases. Germline assignment: CDR1 SGHRS and CDR2 YFSETQ. J lost 3 bases, V lost 1 base, and 2 bases had no gene match. CDR3 size: 14 residues.

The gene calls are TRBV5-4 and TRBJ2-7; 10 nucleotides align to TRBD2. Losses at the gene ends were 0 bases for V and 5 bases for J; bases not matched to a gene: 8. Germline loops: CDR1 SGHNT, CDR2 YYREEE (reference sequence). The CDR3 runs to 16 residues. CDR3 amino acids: CASSLEMGLASNEQYF. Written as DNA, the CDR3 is TGTGCCAGCAGCTTGGAGATGGGACTAGCGTCGAACGAGCAGTACTTC.

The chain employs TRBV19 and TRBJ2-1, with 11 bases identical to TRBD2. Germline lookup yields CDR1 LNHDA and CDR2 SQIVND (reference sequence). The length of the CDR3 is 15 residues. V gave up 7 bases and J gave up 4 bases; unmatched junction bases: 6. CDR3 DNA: TGTGCCAGTACTCCCGGGACTAGCGGTTACAATGAGCAGTTCTTC. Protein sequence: CASTPGTSGYNEQFF.